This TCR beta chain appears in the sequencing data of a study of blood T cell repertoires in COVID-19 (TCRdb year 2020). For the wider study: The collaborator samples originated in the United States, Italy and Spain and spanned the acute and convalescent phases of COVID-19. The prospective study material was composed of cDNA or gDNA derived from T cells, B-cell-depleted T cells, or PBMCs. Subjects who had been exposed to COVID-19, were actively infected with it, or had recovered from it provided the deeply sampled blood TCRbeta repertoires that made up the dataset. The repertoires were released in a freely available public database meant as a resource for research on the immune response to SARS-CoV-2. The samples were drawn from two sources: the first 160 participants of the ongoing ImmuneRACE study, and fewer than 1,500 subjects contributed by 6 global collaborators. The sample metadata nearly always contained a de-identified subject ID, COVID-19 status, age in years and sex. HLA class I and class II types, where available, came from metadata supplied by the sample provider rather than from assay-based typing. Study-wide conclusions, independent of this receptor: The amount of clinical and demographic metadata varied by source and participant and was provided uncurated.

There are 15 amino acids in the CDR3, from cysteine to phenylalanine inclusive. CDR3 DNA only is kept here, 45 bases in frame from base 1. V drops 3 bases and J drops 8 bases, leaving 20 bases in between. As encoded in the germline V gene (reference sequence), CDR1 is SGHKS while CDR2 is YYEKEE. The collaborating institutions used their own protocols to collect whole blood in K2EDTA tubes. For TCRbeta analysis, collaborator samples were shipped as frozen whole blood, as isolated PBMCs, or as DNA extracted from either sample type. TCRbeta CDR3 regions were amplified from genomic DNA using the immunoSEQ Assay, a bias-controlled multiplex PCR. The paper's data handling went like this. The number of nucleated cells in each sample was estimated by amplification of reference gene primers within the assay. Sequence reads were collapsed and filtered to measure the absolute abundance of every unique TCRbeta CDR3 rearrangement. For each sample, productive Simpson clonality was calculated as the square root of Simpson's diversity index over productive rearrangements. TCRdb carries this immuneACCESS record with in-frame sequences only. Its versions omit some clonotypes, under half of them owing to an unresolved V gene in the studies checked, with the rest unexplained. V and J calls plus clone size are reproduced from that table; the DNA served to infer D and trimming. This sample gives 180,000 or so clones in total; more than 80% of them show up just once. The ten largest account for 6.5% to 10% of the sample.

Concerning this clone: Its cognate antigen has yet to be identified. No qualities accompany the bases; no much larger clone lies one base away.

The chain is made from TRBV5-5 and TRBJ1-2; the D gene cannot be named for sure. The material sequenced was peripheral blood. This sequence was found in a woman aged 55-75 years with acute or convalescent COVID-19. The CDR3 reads CASSSPVGRIGGYTF. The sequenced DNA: TGTGCCAGCAGCTCGCCGGTCGGGAGGATCGGGGGCTACACCTTC.